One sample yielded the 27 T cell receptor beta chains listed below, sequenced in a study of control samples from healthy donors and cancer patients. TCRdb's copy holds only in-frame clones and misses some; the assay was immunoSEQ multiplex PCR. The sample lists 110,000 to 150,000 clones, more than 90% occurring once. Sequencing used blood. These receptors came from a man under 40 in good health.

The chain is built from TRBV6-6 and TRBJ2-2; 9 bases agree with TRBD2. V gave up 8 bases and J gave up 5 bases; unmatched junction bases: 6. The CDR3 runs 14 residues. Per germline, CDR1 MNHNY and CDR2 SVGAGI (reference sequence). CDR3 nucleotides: TGTGCCAGCTCGGCTAGCGGGGAGACCGGGGAGCTGTTTTTT. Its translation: CASSASGETGELFF.

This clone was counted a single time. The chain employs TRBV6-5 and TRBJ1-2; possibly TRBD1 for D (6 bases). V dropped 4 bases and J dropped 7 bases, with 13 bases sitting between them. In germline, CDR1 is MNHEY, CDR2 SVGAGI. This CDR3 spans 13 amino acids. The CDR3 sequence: CASSWGRGAGYTF. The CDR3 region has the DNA TGTGCCAGCAGTTGGGGGAGGGGGGCTGGCTACACCTTC.

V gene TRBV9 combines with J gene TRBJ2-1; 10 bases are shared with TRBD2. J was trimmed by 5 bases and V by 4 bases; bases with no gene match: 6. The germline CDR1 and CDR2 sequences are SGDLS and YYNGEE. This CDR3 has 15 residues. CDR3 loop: CASSILAGGNNEQFF. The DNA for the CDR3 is TGTGCCAGCAGCATATTAGCGGGAGGCAACAATGAGCAGTTCTTC.

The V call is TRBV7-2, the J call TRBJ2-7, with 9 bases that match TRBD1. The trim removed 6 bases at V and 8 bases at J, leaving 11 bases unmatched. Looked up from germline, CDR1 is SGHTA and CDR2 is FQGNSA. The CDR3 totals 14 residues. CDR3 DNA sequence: TGTGCCAGCAGTCTTTTGGGACAGGGACGGAAGCAGTACTTC. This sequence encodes CASSLLGQGRKQYF.

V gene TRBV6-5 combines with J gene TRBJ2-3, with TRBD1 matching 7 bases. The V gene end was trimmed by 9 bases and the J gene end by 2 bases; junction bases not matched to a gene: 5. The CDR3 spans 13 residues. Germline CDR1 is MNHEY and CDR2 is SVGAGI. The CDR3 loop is CASKGAPTDTQYF. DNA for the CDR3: TGTGCCAGTAAGGGGGCTCCCACAGATACGCAGTATTTT.

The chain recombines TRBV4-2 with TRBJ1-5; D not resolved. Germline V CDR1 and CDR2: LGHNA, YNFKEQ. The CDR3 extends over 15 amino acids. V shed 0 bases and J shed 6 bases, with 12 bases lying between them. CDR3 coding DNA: TGTGCCAGCAGCCAAGAAAGCATGGGCAGTCAGCCCCAGCATTTT. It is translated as CASSQESMGSQPQHF.

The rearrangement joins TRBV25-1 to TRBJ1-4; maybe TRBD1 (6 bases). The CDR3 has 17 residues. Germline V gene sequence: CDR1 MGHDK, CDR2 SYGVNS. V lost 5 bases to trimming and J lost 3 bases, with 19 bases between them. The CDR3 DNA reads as TGTGCCAGCAGTCCCTACGGGACATCTTTTTCTAATGAAAAACTGTTTTTT. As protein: CASSPYGTSFSNEKLFF.

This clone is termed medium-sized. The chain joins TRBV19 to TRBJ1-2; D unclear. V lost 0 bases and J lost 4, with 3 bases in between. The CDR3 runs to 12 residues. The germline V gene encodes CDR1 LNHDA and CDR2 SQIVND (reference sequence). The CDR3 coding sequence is TGTGCCAGTAGTATAGACAGCTATGGCTACACCTTC. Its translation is CASSIDSYGYTF.

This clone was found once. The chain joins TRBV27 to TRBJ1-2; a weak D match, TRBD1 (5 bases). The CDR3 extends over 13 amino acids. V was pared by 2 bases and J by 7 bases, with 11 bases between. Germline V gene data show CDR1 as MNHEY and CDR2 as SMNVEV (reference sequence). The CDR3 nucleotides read TGTGCCAGCAGTTTACGCCAGGGTGCTGGCTACACCTTC. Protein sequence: CASSLRQGAGYTF.

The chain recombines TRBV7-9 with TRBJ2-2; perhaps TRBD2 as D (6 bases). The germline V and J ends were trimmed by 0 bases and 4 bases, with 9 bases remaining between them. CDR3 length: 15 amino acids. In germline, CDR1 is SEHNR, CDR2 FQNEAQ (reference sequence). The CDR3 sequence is CASSLAGGRTGELFF. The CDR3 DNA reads TGTGCCAGCAGCTTAGCGGGAGGTCGCACCGGGGAGCTGTTTTTT.

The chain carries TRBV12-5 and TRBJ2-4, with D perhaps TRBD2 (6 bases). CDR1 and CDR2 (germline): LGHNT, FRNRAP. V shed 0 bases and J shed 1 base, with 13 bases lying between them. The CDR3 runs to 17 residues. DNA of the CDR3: TGTGCTAGTGGTTTGGTACTTGGAGGGCCCGCCAAAAACATTCAGTACTTC. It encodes CASGLVLGGPAKNIQYF.

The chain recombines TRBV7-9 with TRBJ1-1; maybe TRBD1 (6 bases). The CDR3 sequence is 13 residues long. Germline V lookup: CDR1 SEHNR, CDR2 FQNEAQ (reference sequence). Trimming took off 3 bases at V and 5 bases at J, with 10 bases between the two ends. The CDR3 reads CASSFLQGTEAFF. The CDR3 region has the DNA TGTGCCAGCAGCTTTCTCCAGGGGACTGAAGCTTTCTTT.

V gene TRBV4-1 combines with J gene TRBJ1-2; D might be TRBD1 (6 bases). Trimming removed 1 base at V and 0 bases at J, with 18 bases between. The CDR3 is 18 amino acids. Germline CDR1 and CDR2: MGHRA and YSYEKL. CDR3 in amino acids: CASSQVRTDRNPNYGYTF. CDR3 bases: TGCGCCAGCAGCCAAGTCCGGACAGACCGCAACCCTAACTATGGCTACACCTTC.

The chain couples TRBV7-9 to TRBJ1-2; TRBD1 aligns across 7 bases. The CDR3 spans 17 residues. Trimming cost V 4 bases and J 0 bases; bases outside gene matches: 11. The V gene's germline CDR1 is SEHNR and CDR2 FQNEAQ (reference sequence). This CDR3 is CASSSQPDRAPNYGYTF. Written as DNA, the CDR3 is TGTGCCAGCAGCTCCCAGCCTGACAGGGCACCTAACTATGGCTACACCTTC.

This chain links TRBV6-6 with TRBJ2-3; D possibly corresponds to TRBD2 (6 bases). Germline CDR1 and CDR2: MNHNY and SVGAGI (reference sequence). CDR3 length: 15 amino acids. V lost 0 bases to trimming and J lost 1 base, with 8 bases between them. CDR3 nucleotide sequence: TGTGCCAGCAGTTACTCGGCTAGCGGCACAGATACGCAGTATTTT. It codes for CASSYSASGTDTQYF.

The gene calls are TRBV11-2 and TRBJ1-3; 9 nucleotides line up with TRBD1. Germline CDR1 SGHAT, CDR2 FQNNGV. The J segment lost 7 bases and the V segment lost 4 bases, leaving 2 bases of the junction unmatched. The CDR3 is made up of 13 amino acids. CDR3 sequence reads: CASSSGQGNTIYF. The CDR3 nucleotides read TGTGCCAGCAGCTCAGGACAGGGGAACACCATATATTTT.

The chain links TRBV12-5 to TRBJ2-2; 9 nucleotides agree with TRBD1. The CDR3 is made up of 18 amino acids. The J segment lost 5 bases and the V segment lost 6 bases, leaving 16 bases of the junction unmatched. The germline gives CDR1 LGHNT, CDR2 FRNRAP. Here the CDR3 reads CASGWKGGQGGLTGELFF. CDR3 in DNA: TGTGCTAGTGGCTGGAAGGGGGGACAGGGAGGATTGACCGGGGAGCTGTTTTTT.

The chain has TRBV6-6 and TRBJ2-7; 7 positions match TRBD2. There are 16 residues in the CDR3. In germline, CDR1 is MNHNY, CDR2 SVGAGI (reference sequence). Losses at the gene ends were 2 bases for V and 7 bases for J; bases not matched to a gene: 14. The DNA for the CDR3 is TGTGCCAGCAGTTACCAGGCTAGCGGATTTATGTTGGAGCAGTACTTC. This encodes CASSYQASGFMLEQYF.

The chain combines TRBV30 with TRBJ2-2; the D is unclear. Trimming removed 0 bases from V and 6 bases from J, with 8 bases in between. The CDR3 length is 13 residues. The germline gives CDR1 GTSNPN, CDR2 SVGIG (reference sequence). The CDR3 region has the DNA TGTGCCTGGAGTGTTAGGGTGTCCGGGGAGCTGTTTTTT. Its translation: CAWSVRVSGELFF.

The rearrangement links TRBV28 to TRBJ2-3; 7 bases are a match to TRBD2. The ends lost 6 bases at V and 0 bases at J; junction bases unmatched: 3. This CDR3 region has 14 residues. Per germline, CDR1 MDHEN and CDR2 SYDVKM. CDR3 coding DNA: TGTGCCAGCAGGGTGGGAGGGAGCACAGATACGCAGTATTTT. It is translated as CASRVGGSTDTQYF.

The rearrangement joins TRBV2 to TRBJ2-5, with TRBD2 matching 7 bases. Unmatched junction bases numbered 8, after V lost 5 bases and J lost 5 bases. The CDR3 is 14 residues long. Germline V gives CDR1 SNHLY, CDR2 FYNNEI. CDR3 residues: CASSQGTIPETQYF. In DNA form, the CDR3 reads TGTGCCAGCAGTCAAGGGACTATACCCGAGACCCAGTACTTC.

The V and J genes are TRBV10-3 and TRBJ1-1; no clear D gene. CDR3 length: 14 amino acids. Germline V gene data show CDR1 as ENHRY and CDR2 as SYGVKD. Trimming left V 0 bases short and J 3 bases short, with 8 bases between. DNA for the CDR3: TGTGCCATCAGTGAGTCGGGGAGGGACACTGAAGCTTTCTTT. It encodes CAISESGRDTEAFF.

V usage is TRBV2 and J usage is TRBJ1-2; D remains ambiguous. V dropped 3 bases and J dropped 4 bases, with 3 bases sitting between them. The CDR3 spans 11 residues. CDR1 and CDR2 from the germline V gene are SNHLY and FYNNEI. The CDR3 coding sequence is TGTGCCAGCAGTGATTTCTATGGCTACACCTTC. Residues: CASSDFYGYTF.

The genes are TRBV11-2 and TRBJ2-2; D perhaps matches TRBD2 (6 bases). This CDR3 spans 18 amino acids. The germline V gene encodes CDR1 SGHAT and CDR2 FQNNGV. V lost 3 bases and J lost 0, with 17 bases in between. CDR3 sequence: CASSFGGALVSNTGELFF. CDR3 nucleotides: TGTGCCAGCAGCTTCGGGGGAGCACTAGTCTCGAACACCGGGGAGCTGTTTTTT.

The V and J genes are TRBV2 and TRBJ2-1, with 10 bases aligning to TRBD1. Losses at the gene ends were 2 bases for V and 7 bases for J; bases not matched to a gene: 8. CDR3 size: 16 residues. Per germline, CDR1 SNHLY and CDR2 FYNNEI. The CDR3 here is CASSELGTGVRNEQFF. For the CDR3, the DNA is TGTGCCAGCAGTGAATTAGGGACAGGGGTAAGGAATGAGCAGTTCTTC. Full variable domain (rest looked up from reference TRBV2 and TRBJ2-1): EPEVTQTPSHQVTQMGQEVILRCVPISNHLYFYWYRQILGQKVEFLVSFYNNEISEKSEIFDDQFSVERPDGSNFTLKIRSTKLEDSAMYFCASSELGTGVRNEQFFGPGTRLTVL.

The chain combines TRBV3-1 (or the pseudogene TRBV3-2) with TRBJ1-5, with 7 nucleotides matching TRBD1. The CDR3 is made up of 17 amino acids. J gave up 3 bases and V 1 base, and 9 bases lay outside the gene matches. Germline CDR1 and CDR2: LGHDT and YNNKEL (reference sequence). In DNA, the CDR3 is TGTGCCAGCAGCCAAGTGGGAACAGGGGCCCTCAATCAGCCCCAGCATTTT. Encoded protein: CASSQVGTGALNQPQHF.

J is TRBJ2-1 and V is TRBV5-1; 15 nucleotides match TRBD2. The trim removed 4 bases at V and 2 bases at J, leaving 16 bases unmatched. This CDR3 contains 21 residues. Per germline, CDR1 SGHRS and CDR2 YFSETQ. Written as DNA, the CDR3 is TGCGCCAGCAGCCGGGACATCCGGACTAGCGGGAGGGGCCTAACCTACAATGAGCAGTTCTTC. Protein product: CASSRDIRTSGRGLTYNEQFF.